The 10 T cell receptor beta chains listed next were all sequenced from one sample in a study of CD8 T cells in Susac syndrome. Random hexamers were used to reverse transcribe the RNA input (about 0.5 to 1 ug). MiXCR, run by TCRdb on the immunoSEQ multiplex PCR reads, gives a single entry per CDR3 protein. The table records about 210,000 distinct CDR3 sequences, roughly 93% of them present only once. Sequencing input: CD4+ T cells from PBMCs. The receptors derive from a human donor with Susac syndrome.

The genes are TRBV4-3 and TRBJ1-2; D is unclear. CDR1 and CDR2 (germline): LGHNA, YSLEER. The CDR3 length is 16 residues. Trimming shortened V by 0 bases and J by 3 bases, and 14 bases separated the two germline ends. The chain's CDR3 is CASSQDGPGAHYGYTF. The CDR3, as DNA: TGCGCCAGCAGCCAAGATGGGCCAGGTGCCCACTATGGCTACACCTTC.

This chain joins TRBV11-2 and TRBJ2-3; D assignment may be TRBD1 or TRBD2 (7 bases each). Trimming left V 7 bases short and J 2 bases short, with 19 bases between. Germline-derived CDR1 and CDR2 are SGHAT and FQNNGV. CDR3 length: 16 residues. CDR3 in DNA: TGTGCCAGCACCTCAAGGGAGGGGGCCCTCACAGATACGCAGTATTTT. Translation gives CASTSREGALTDTQYF. The variable domain in full, with the rest retrieved from reference TRBV11-2 and TRBJ2-3, is EAGVAQSPRYKIIEKRQSVAFWCNPISGHATLYWYQQILGQGPKLLIQFQNNGVVDDSQLPKDRFSAERLKGVDSTLKIQPAKLEDSAVYLCASTSREGALTDTQYFGPGTRLTVL.

The chain carries TRBV6-6 and TRBJ2-3; tentatively, D is TRBD1 or TRBD2 (6 bases each). This CDR3 comprises 16 residues. Germline CDR1 MNHNY, CDR2 SVGAGI (reference sequence). V dropped 2 bases and J dropped 4 bases, with 16 bases sitting between them. For the CDR3, the DNA is TGTGCCAGCAGTTACATGGGGGGCGCAAACCCAGATACGCAGTATTTT. As protein: CASSYMGGANPDTQYF.

This chain joins TRBV20-1 and TRBJ2-3; D gene ambiguous. The CDR3 has 13 residues. Trimming removed 7 bases from V and 6 bases from J, with 17 bases in between. Germline V gives CDR1 DFQATT, CDR2 SNEGSKA (reference sequence). The CDR3 DNA follows: TGCAGTGTGAGTGAGCGCCCTGGCGATACGCAGTATTTT. The encoded protein is CSVSERPGDTQYF.

CDR3 coding DNA: TGTGCCAGCAGCCACCGGCGGGGGGAATACAATGAGCAGTTCTTC. Amino acid sequence: CASSHRRGEYNEQFF. This sequence joins TRBV4-2 and TRBJ2-1; 8 bases fit TRBD2. The CDR3 contains 15 residues. V shed 3 bases, J shed 4 bases, and the junction held 5 bases outside the gene matches. Looked up from germline, CDR1 is LGHNA and CDR2 is YNFKEQ.

The chain has TRBV3-1 and TRBJ1-4, with D perhaps TRBD1 (5 bases). Between the trimmed V and J ends, which lost 3 bases and 5 bases, there was a span of 16 bases. Germline V gene sequence: CDR1 LGHDT, CDR2 YNNKEL (reference sequence). The CDR3 runs to 16 residues. The CDR3 nucleotides are TGTGCCAGCAGCCAGGAGTTGACAGTTCGAAATGAAAAACTGTTTTTT. The encoded protein is CASSQELTVRNEKLFF.

The chain has TRBV5-1 and TRBJ2-4; D is unresolved. Trimming stripped 0 bases from V and 1 base from J, with 8 bases between. This CDR3 contains 15 residues. From germline, CDR1 is SGHRS and CDR2 YFSETQ. The CDR3 coding sequence is TGCGCCAGCAGCTTGGAGACCGGGGCCAAAAACATTCAGTACTTC. Residues: CASSLETGAKNIQYF.

The J gene is TRBJ2-7, the V gene TRBV11-3, with 8 bases fitting TRBD2. The J segment lost 2 bases and the V segment lost 1 base, leaving 4 bases of the junction unmatched. In germline, CDR1 is SGHNT, CDR2 YENEEA. This CDR3 comprises 15 residues. The CDR3 nucleotides are TGTGCCAGCAGCTTAGCGGGAGGGGCCGCCTACGAGCAGTACTTC. It is translated as CASSLAGGAAYEQYF.

The J gene is TRBJ2-2, the V gene TRBV20-1, with 7 bases fitting TRBD2. The length of the CDR3 is 15 residues. Unmatched junction bases numbered 8, after V lost 5 bases and J lost 2 bases. Germline CDR1 is DFQATT and CDR2 is SNEGSKA (reference sequence). This CDR3 reads CSAYNPSGNTGELFF. The CDR3 DNA reads as TGCAGTGCTTATAATCCTAGCGGAAACACCGGGGAGCTGTTTTTT.

This chain connects TRBV4-1 to TRBJ2-1, with TRBD2 identical over 9 bases. CDR1 is MGHRA and CDR2 is YSYEKL in the germline V gene. V was clipped by 5 bases and J by 3 bases; unmatched bases: 5. There are 15 residues in the CDR3. CDR3 sequence: CASSFSGGRYNEQFF. DNA of the CDR3: TGCGCCAGCAGCTTTAGCGGGGGACGCTACAATGAGCAGTTCTTC.